This T cell receptor beta chain appears in the sequencing data of a study of identifying expanded T cells in peripheral blood. No infections or other immune events were documented during collection. Notes on the study in general: About 1.3 clones differed between technical replicates, versus about 17 and 20 over time. Across healthy donors, higher total template counts meant significantly greater roughly 2-week count variance.

On this clone itself: Its antigen is still unknown.

Assay used: immunoSEQ multiplex PCR; TCRdb lists only in-frame clones, some missing. The sample has 90,000 to 95,000 clones; 88% are singletons. The CDR3 spans 20 residues. Per germline, CDR1 LGHNA and CDR2 YSLEER. V was cut by 2 bases and J by 0 bases, with 23 bases left in between. Sequenced material: blood. The TCR comes from a person aged 18 to 70 in good health. The J gene is TRBJ2-1, the V gene TRBV4-3; D is possibly TRBD1 (5 bases). CDR3 amino acids: CASSQPNRWSTSSSYNEQFF. For the CDR3, the DNA is TGCGCCAGCAGCCAACCTAACAGGTGGTCAACCAGTAGCTCCTACAATGAGCAGTTCTTC.